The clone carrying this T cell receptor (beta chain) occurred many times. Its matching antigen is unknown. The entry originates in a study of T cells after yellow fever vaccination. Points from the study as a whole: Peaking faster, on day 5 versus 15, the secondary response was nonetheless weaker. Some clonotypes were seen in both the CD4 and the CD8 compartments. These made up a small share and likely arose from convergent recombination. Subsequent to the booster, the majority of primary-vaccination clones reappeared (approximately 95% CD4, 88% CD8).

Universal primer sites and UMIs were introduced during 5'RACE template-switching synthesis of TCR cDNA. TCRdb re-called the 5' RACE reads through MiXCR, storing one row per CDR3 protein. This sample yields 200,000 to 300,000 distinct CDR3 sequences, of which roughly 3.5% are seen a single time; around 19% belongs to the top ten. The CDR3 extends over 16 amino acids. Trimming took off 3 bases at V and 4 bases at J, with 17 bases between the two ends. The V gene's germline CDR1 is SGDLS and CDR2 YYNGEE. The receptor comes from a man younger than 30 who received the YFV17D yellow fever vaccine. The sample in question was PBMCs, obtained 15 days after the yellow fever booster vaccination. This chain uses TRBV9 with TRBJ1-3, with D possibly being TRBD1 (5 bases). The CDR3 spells CASSARGESSGNTIYF. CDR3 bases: TGTGCCAGCAGCGCTAGAGGGGAATCTTCAGGAAACACCATATATTTT.